These T cell receptor beta chains were read from a single sample in a study of blood T cell repertoires in COVID-19. TCRdb's copy holds only in-frame clones and misses some; the assay was immunoSEQ multiplex PCR. The sample holds hundreds of thousands of clones, around 89% seen once. Sequencing used PBMCs or T cells enriched from blood (not recorded which). Receptors were obtained from a woman aged 18-29 years who had recovered from COVID-19. Both conserved end residues are part of each CDR3. A D gene is named only where the DNA matches it firmly. Expanded clones are given a class, and other clones once, few, many or no size at all.

TRBJ1-1	once	TRBD1	TRBV7-9	CASSVGTGAYTEAFF	TGTGCCAGCAGCGTCGGGACAGGGGCGTACACTGAAGCTTTCTTT
TRBJ2-3	few	TRBD2	TRBV5-6	CASRPRLAGDYTQYF	TGTGCCAGCCGACCCCGACTAGCGGGGGATTACACGCAGTATTTT
TRBJ1-6	NA	TRBD1	TRBV19	CASQDRDWSPLHF	TGTGCCAGTCAAGACAGGGATTGGTCACCCCTCCACTTT
TRBJ1-1	NA	NA	TRBV12-2	CASRLVGSPMGRGGNCTEAFF	TGTGCAAGTCGCTTAGTCGGTAGCCCGATGGGGAGAGGGGGAAATTGCACTGAAGCTTTCTTT
TRBJ1-3	NA	NA	TRBV11-3	CASQGSGNTIYF	TGTGCCAGCCAGGGCTCTGGAAACACCATATATTTT
TRBJ2-7	NA	NA	TRBV15	CATSSPTGEQYF	TGTGCCACCAGCAGTCCAACAGGCGAGCAGTACTTC
TRBJ2-7	NA	NA	TRBV6-1	CASSEVQGSYEQYF	TGTGCCAGCAGTGAGGTCCAGGGTTCCTACGAGCAGTACTTC
TRBJ2-5	NA	TRBD1	TRBV28	CASTDRDRMEETQYF	TGTGCCAGCACGGACCGGGACAGGATGGAAGAGACCCAGTACTTC
TRBJ1-2	NA	TRBD1	TRBV28	CASSPSGTGDTF	TGTGCCAGCAGTCCCTCCGGGACAGGGGACACCTTC
TRBJ2-5	NA	NA	TRBV29-1	CSVPVRDSQETQYF	TGCAGCGTTCCGGTGCGGGACAGCCAAGAGACCCAGTACTTC
TRBJ1-5	NA	TRBD1	TRBV5-1	CASREGQGGNQPQHF	TGCGCCAGCAGAGAGGGACAGGGGGGCAATCAGCCCCAGCATTTT
TRBJ1-2	NA	TRBD1	TRBV6-5	CASSKQGVENYGYTF	TGTGCCAGCAGTAAACAGGGGGTGGAGAACTATGGCTACACCTTC
TRBJ1-2	NA	NA	TRBV6-1	CASSELGSSYGYTF	TGTGCCAGCAGTGAATTGGGCTCGTCCTATGGCTACACCTTC
TRBJ1-6	NA	NA	TRBV6-5	CASSSTGYNSPLHF	TGTGCCAGCAGTTCGACAGGCTACAACTCACCCCTCCACTTT
TRBJ2-7	once	TRBD1	TRBV7-3	CASADPGQGIYEQYF	TGTGCCAGCGCGGACCCGGGACAGGGAATCTACGAGCAGTACTTC
TRBJ1-5	NA	NA	TRBV28	CASRAAGIFNQPQHF	TGTGCCAGCAGAGCCGCAGGGATCTTCAATCAGCCCCAGCATTTT
TRBJ2-5	NA	NA	TRBV20-1	CSAGGASSYQETQYF	TGCAGTGCTGGTGGGGCCTCATCGTACCAAGAGACCCAGTACTTC
TRBJ1-4	once	NA	TRBV6-5	CASSSGGYEKLFF	TGTGCCAGCAGCTCAGGAGGTTATGAAAAACTGTTTTTT
TRBJ1-2	NA	NA	TRBV5-5	CASSFGGGGGGYTF	TGTGCCAGCAGCTTCGGTGGGGGAGGCGGCGGCTACACCTTC
TRBJ2-7	once	TRBD2	TRBV4-2	CASSLAGTSGGGSSYEQYF	TGTGCCAGCAGCCTCGCCGGGACTAGCGGGGGGGGGAGCTCCTACGAGCAGTACTTC
TRBJ2-3	NA	TRBD2	TRBV5-1	CASSSGRGGLLDTQYF	TGCGCCAGCAGCTCCGGTCGCGGGGGGTTGTTAGATACGCAGTATTTT
TRBJ2-7	once	TRBD1	TRBV19	CASARDRGEEQYF	TGTGCCAGTGCCAGGGACAGGGGCGAAGAGCAGTACTTC
TRBJ2-3	NA	TRBD2	TRBV29-1	CSVVGLAGGPGDTQYF	TGCAGCGTTGTTGGCCTAGCGGGGGGGCCTGGAGATACGCAGTATTTT
TRBJ2-7	once	NA	TRBV19	CASSFTEAYEQYF	TGTGCCAGTAGTTTTACTGAAGCCTACGAGCAGTACTTC
TRBJ2-2	NA	NA	TRBV11-2	CASTLSSGELFF	TGTGCCAGCACCTTGTCCTCCGGGGAGCTGTTTTTT
TRBJ1-2	NA	NA	TRBV19	CASRFRSPKGDGYTF	TGTGCCAGTAGATTCCGGTCCCCAAAAGGGGATGGCTACACCTTC
TRBJ1-1	NA	NA	TRBV19	CASSIGTGPTEAFF	TGTGCCAGTAGTATAGGCACAGGGCCCACTGAAGCTTTCTTT
TRBJ1-1	NA	NA	TRBV25-1	CASSDPGQNTEAFF	TGTGCCAGCAGTGACCCAGGACAGAACACTGAAGCTTTCTTT
TRBJ2-3	NA	TRBD1	TRBV30	CAWSTKSPGQSTDTQYF	TGTGCCTGGAGTACAAAGAGCCCGGGACAGAGCACAGATACGCAGTATTTT
TRBJ2-3	once	NA	TRBV20-1	CSASKLAGTDTQYF	TGCAGTGCTAGTAAGTTAGCGGGCACAGATACGCAGTATTTT
TRBJ2-1	NA	TRBD2	TRBV9	CASSVAAGAFNEQFF	TGTGCCAGCAGCGTAGCAGCGGGGGCTTTCAATGAGCAGTTCTTC
TRBJ2-5	NA	NA	TRBV25-1	CASSEYGAGLQETQYF	TGTGCCAGCAGTGAATATGGGGCGGGGCTCCAAGAGACCCAGTACTTC
TRBJ2-1	NA	NA	TRBV5-4	CASSLDRDNEQFF	TGTGCCAGCAGCTTGGACCGCGACAATGAGCAGTTCTTC
TRBJ2-4	NA	NA	TRBV3-1/TRBV3-2	CASSRAGNGNIQYF	TGTGCCAGCAGCCGGGCAGGGAATGGGAACATTCAGTACTTC
TRBJ1-6	NA	NA	TRBV6-5	CASSYRAPGRGSPLHF	TGTGCCAGCAGTTACCGCGCCCCGGGGAGAGGTTCACCCCTCCACTTT
TRBJ2-2	NA	NA	TRBV3-1/TRBV3-2	CASSQGRGTGELFF	TGTGCCAGCAGCCAAGGACGGGGGACCGGGGAGCTGTTTTTT
TRBJ1-4	few	TRBD1	TRBV4-1	CASSQRGGQARGEKLFF	TGCGCCAGCAGCCAGAGGGGAGGACAGGCCCGGGGGGAAAAACTGTTTTTT
TRBJ2-3	once	TRBD1	TRBV6-1	CASSEGLGQGTDTQYF	TGTGCCAGCAGTGAAGGATTGGGACAGGGTACAGATACGCAGTATTTT
TRBJ2-1	few	NA	TRBV5-4	CASSLDSAEQFF	TGTGCCAGCAGCCTGGACTCCGCCGAGCAGTTCTTC
TRBJ2-5	NA	NA	TRBV5-4	CASTQRAAGETQYF	TGTGCCAGCACCCAAAGGGCGGCGGGGGAGACCCAGTACTTC
TRBJ1-1	NA	NA	TRBV19	CASSMVENTEAFF	TGTGCCAGTAGTATGGTAGAGAACACTGAAGCTTTCTTT
TRBJ1-3	NA	TRBD1	TRBV5-1	CASSLTGVGNTIYF	TGCGCCAGCAGCCTGACAGGGGTCGGAAACACCATATATTTT
TRBJ2-1	NA	TRBD1	TRBV24-1	CATGDRGRDNEQFF	TGTGCCACCGGGGACAGGGGGAGGGACAATGAGCAGTTCTTC
TRBJ2-3	NA	TRBD2	TRBV10-2	CASSEFGGGAGDTQYF	TGCGCCAGCAGTGAGTTTGGCGGGGGGGCTGGAGATACGCAGTATTTT
TRBJ2-7	NA	NA	TRBV29-1	CSAVGGASYEQYF	TGCAGCGCGGTGGGAGGCGCGTCCTACGAGCAGTACTTC
TRBJ1-1	NA	NA	TRBV19	CASSSDRLNTEAFF	TGTGCCAGTAGTAGTGACAGGCTGAACACTGAAGCTTTCTTT
TRBJ1-2	NA	NA	TRBV29-1	CSVAEGWGYTF	TGCAGCGTTGCGGAGGGATGGGGCTACACCTTC
TRBJ1-2	NA	TRBD1	TRBV6-5	CASTLGTVYGYTF	TGTGCCAGCACCTTAGGGACAGTCTATGGCTACACCTTC
TRBJ1-2	once	NA	TRBV28	CASSLSLGQGYTF	TGTGCCAGCAGTTTATCGCTGGGGCAGGGCTACACCTTC
TRBJ1-1	once	TRBD1	TRBV5-1	CASIPDRDPEAFF	TGCGCCAGCATCCCGGACAGGGACCCTGAAGCTTTCTTT
TRBJ1-2	NA	NA	TRBV19	CASSIPQGHYGYTF	TGTGCCAGTAGTATACCCCAGGGTCACTATGGCTACACCTTC
TRBJ1-5	NA	NA	TRBV5-1	CASSLGQGGNQPQHF	TGCGCCAGCAGCTTGGGGCAGGGTGGCAATCAGCCCCAGCATTTT
TRBJ2-7	few	NA	TRBV19	CASSNKRTGATKQYF	TGTGCCAGTAGTAACAAAAGGACGGGAGCTACGAAGCAGTACTTC
TRBJ1-4	NA	NA	TRBV6-5	CASSYSGATNEKLFF	TGTGCCAGCAGTTACTCGGGCGCAACTAATGAAAAACTGTTTTTT
TRBJ1-1	NA	TRBD1	TRBV12-3/TRBV12-4	CASSLGQGRGAFF	TGTGCCAGCAGTTTGGGACAGGGACGTGGAGCTTTCTTT